The clone carrying this T cell receptor (beta chain) was observed a handful of times. Its target is not known. This entry belongs to a study of cytomegalovirus exposure and HLA in healthy donors. At the level of the study: Early on, a data release was issued that held roughly 86 million unique TCRs from HLA-typed donors.

Deletions cut 5 bases from V and 4 bases from J, with 11 bases between. The CDR3 sequence is 13 residues long. Germline V gene sequence: CDR1 MNHNS, CDR2 SASEGT. Use of 60 Vbeta and 13 Jbeta primers characterized the PCR. Some clones are missing from TCRdb's copy, which holds only in-frame ones; the method was immunoSEQ multiplex PCR. In the table there are over 150,000 clones, around 79% of which are singletons. Study-wide results and limits: As was reported, the classifier diagnosed cytomegalovirus status with high specificity and sensitivity. Sequencing likely produced, as an artifact, a cluster of highly shared sequence variants. Some segments of the V type, notably TRBV6-2 and TRBV6-3, were excluded as indistinguishable.

This sequence joins TRBV6-1 and TRBJ1-2, with D hard to call. The source is a male donor in good health and CMV-seropositive. Sequenced material: PBMCs. The DNA for the CDR3 is TGTGCCAGCAGTCCCGACGGACTCTATGGCTACACCTTC. Translating gives CASSPDGLYGYTF.